This T cell receptor beta chain was recorded in a study of blood T cell repertoires in COVID-19. Study-level information: COVID-19 samples collected from the United States, Italy and Spain covered acute and convalescent phases. T cells, B-cell-depleted T cells, or PBMCs provided the cDNA or gDNA that served as material.

Authors' analysis steps: Quantification of nucleated cells was approximated via reference gene primer amplification. Libraries were prepared by immunoSEQ multiplex PCR; TCRdb keeps only in-frame clonotypes and omits some of them. That table furnishes V, J and clone size, whereas the DNA furnished D and trimming. This sample has around 180,000 clones; roughly 80% occur once, and the top ten carry around 15%. Trimming left V 4 bases short and J 5 bases short, with 18 bases between. The CDR3 is made up of 15 amino acids. In germline, CDR1 is LNHNV, CDR2 YYDKDF (reference sequence). This receptor was obtained from a man in his sixties with active or convalescent COVID-19. The sequenced sample consisted of peripheral blood. The V call is TRBV15, the J call TRBJ2-7; D may be TRBD2 (7 bases). The chain's CDR3 is CATSMLGGGEDEQYF. The CDR3 coding sequence is TGTGCCACCAGCATGCTAGGGGGGGGTGAAGACGAGCAGTACTTC.